This entry lists 13 T cell receptor beta chains sequenced from one sample in a study of shared clonotypes between healthy human individuals. Method: immunoSEQ multiplex PCR; TCRdb's copy keeps in-frame clones and lacks some. This table has fewer than 2.5 million clones, under 95% appearing once. Input material: naive CD4+ T cells from PBMCs. The sample's subset: CD45RA+ positively selected. Receptors were obtained from a man between 18 and 29 years old in good health. Some clones in this sample may be carry-over from other donors' samples.

The chain employs TRBV5-1 and TRBJ2-5; maybe TRBD1 (6 bases). The V and J ends lost 1 base and 1 base respectively, with 14 bases between them. The CDR3 contains 16 residues. The germline V gene encodes CDR1 SGHRS and CDR2 YFSETQ. Here the CDR3 DNA reads TGCGCCAGCAGCTTGCTGGCAGGGGCATTCCAAGAGACCCAGTACTTC. Protein sequence: CASSLLAGAFQETQYF. Full variable domain (outside the CDR3, taken from reference TRBV5-1 and TRBJ2-5): KAGVTQTPRYLIKTRGQQVTLSCSPISGHRSVSWYQQTPGQGLQFLFEYFSETQRNKGNFPGRFSGRQFSNSRSEMNVSTLELGDSALYLCASSLLAGAFQETQYFGPGTRLLVL.

The V and J genes are TRBV5-1 and TRBJ1-4, with 9 bases fitting TRBD1. The CDR3 runs 14 residues. V was clipped by 2 bases and J by 10 bases; unmatched bases: 6. Germline assignment: CDR1 SGHRS and CDR2 YFSETQ. The DNA of the CDR3 is TGCGCCAGCAGCTTACCGGGACAGGGTTCAAAACTGTTTTTT. Its protein is CASSLPGQGSKLFF.

This chain links TRBV19 with TRBJ1-3, with D possibly matching TRBD1 (5 bases). Between the trimmed V and J ends, which lost 4 bases and 7 bases, there was a span of 20 bases. This CDR3 has 16 amino acids. Germline-derived CDR1 and CDR2 are LNHDA and SQIVND (reference sequence). CDR3 nucleotides: TGTGCCAGTAGTACCCGATCACCCAGGGAATGGAACACCATATATTTT. Protein: CASSTRSPREWNTIYF.

The chain links TRBV30 to TRBJ1-2, with 9 nucleotides matching TRBD1. This CDR3 is built from 14 residues. With V trimmed by 1 base and J by 5 bases, 5 bases remained unmatched. Germline V lookup: CDR1 GTSNPN, CDR2 SVGIG (reference sequence). For the CDR3, the DNA is TGTGCCTGGAGTGGGACAGGGGAGGGGTATGGCTACACCTTC. Protein sequence: CAWSGTGEGYGYTF.

The CDR3 nucleotides read TGCGCCAGCAGCCAGGCAGGCCTTGGTGAAAAACTGTTTTTT. This sequence encodes CASSQAGLGEKLFF. V and J are TRBV4-1 and TRBJ1-4; D unresolved. CDR1 and CDR2 (germline): MGHRA, YSYEKL. The CDR3 runs to 14 residues. V dropped 3 bases and J dropped 7 bases, with 12 bases sitting between them.

This chain joins TRBV21-1 and TRBJ1-2; TRBD1 was called by the table and not checked on the DNA. TRBV21-1 is listed as a pseudogene. This CDR3 is built from 17 residues. The CDR3 sequence: CASSKVGQIKSNYGYTF. CDR3 bases: TGTGCCAGCAGCAAAGTTGGGCAGATTAAGTCTAACTATGGCTACACCTTC.

This chain links TRBV28 with TRBJ2-1; 7 bases are shared with TRBD2. Germline V lookup: CDR1 MDHEN, CDR2 SYDVKM. V lost 7 bases to trimming and J lost 3 bases; unmatched junction nucleotides: 6. CDR3 length: 14 residues. Here the CDR3 reads CASNQRGYYNEQFF. Here the CDR3 DNA reads TGTGCCAGCAACCAGCGGGGATACTACAATGAGCAGTTCTTC.

The chain carries TRBV7-6 and TRBJ1-3; D gene uncertain. CDR3 size: 13 residues. CDR1 and CDR2 (germline): SGHVS, FNYEAQ. The V end lost 5 bases, the J end lost 1 base, and 6 bases lay between the germline ends. CDR3 amino acids: CASSPPSGNTIYF. The CDR3 DNA follows: TGTGCCAGCAGCCCCCCTTCTGGAAACACCATATATTTT. Complete variable domain (other parts from reference TRBV7-6 and TRBJ1-3): GAGVSQSPRYKVTKRGQDVALRCDPISGHVSLYWYRQALGQGPEFLTYFNYEAQQDKSGLPNDRFSAERPEGSISTLTIQRTEQRDSAMYRCASSPPSGNTIYFGEGSWLTVV.

The chain has TRBV5-4 and TRBJ2-3, with 9 bases that match TRBD2. Germline loops: CDR1 SGHNT, CDR2 YYREEE (reference sequence). The CDR3 has 16 amino acids. V was clipped by 4 bases and J by 0 bases; unmatched bases: 6. The CDR3 loop reads CASSIRLAESTDTQYF. The CDR3 bases are TGTGCCAGCAGCATAAGACTAGCGGAGAGCACAGATACGCAGTATTTT.

The chain joins TRBV27 to TRBJ2-7; 7 bases match TRBD2. This CDR3 comprises 13 residues. Germline CDR1 and CDR2: MNHEY and SMNVEV (reference sequence). Trimming removed 6 bases from V and 10 bases from J; junction bases left unmatched: 12. CDR3 amino acids: CASSPSGALGQYF. CDR3 coding DNA: TGTGCCAGCAGCCCCAGCGGGGCCCTCGGACAGTACTTC.

The chain is built from TRBV29-1 and TRBJ1-2, with D tentatively TRBD1 (5 bases). CDR3 length: 12 residues. Germline assignment: CDR1 SQVTM and CDR2 ANQGSEA. Trimming took 1 base from V and 8 from J, leaving 11 bases between them. The CDR3 nucleotides are TGCAGCGTTGAAGGACAGCTCATCGGCTACACCTTC. Translation: CSVEGQLIGYTF.

V gene TRBV30 combines with J gene TRBJ2-5; 9 bases align to TRBD2. The DNA end is more similar to TRBJ2-7, so the J call may be wrong. Germline CDR1 and CDR2: GTSNPN and SVGIG (reference sequence). The CDR3 consists of 11 residues. The CDR3 sequence is CAWAGGHEQYF. For the CDR3, the DNA is TGTGCCTGGGCGGGGGGGCACGAGCAGTACTTC.

The rearrangement links TRBV5-4 to TRBJ2-1; 8 bases are a match to TRBD1. The germline CDR1 and CDR2 sequences are SGHNT and YYREEE (reference sequence). CDR3 length: 16 amino acids. Trimming cost V 0 bases and J 4 bases; bases outside gene matches: 6. Here the CDR3 DNA reads TGTGCCAGCAGCTTGGCAGGGGGCTCCCAATACAATGAGCAGTTCTTC. It specifies CASSLAGGSQYNEQFF.